Listed here is a single T cell receptor (beta chain). As yet, its antigen is unknown. 60 Vbeta and 13 Jbeta primers were used in PCR. Assay: immunoSEQ multiplex PCR; the TCRdb copy retains only in-frame clones and omits some. The record lists tens of thousands of clones, of which the ten most abundant hold approximately 16%. These data are taken from a study of cytomegalovirus exposure and HLA in healthy donors. Findings and limits, study-wide: Analysis performed later showed TCR beta chains linked to HLA being more clonally expanded than equally common others. It was in a later analysis that TCR association rates were seen to vary by HLA locus, highest for DRB1 and lowest for HLA-C. Productive status was seen about 90% or about 30% of the time for most TCR beta V segments in an earlier analysis.

The sequenced sample consisted of PBMCs. The clonotype originates from a boy aged 5-17 years in good health and CMV-seronegative.

In nucleotides, the CDR3 is TGTGCCTGGAGTGTACAGGCATCTGGTCAGCCCCAGCATTTT. As protein: CAWSVQASGQPQHF. The chain couples TRBV30 to TRBJ1-5; TRBD1 might be the D (5 bases). Trimming shortened V by 0 bases and J by 6 bases, and 12 bases separated the two germline ends. The CDR3 consists of 14 residues. From germline, CDR1 is GTSNPN and CDR2 SVGIG (reference sequence).